This passage covers 30 T cell receptor beta chains from one sample sequenced in a study of cytomegalovirus exposure and HLA in healthy donors. PCR amplification relied on 60 Vbeta primers (plus 13 Jbeta primers). Libraries were prepared by immunoSEQ multiplex PCR; TCRdb keeps only in-frame clonotypes and omits some of them. The sample lists about 160,000 clones, around 79% seen once, with 2.1% in the top ten. Specimen: PBMCs. The origin of the receptors is a man aged 35-49 years in good health and CMV-seronegative.

V is TRBV11-2 and J is TRBJ2-7; D unclear. Trimming left V 6 bases short and J 1 base short, with 16 bases between. The CDR3 consists of 15 residues. The germline V gene has CDR1 SGHAT and CDR2 FQNNGV. The CDR3 DNA reads TGTGCCAGCAGTCTTAACAGTCTAAGTTCCTACGAGCAGTACTTC. Amino acid sequence: CASSLNSLSSYEQYF.

J is TRBJ2-7 and V is TRBV4-2; 7 bases map to TRBD2. Germline CDR1 and CDR2: LGHNA and YNFKEQ. The V segment lost 0 bases and the J segment 1 base; nucleotides outside the gene matches: 12. The CDR3 spans 18 residues. As DNA, the CDR3 is TGTGCCAGCAGCCAAGATGTGGGAACTAGCGAGATTTCCTACGAGCAGTACTTC. Translated: CASSQDVGTSEISYEQYF.

In DNA, the CDR3 is TGTGCCAGCAGCTTCCCTCCGGGGGGGGGCACCGGGGAGCTGTTTTTT. This codes for CASSFPPGGGTGELFF. The chain links TRBV6-6 to TRBJ2-2; 8 bases are a match to TRBD2. The CDR3 sequence is 16 residues long. The junction had 10 bases not matched to a gene; V was cut back by 6 bases and J by 4 bases. CDR1 is MNHNY and CDR2 is SVGAGI in the germline V gene (reference sequence).

The V gene is TRBV19, the J gene TRBJ1-5; 7 positions match TRBD1. From germline, CDR1 is LNHDA and CDR2 SQIVND (reference sequence). CDR3 length: 16 amino acids. The junction had 6 bases not matched to a gene; V was cut back by 4 bases and J by 0 bases. CDR3 coding DNA: TGTGCCAGTAGTACTCAGGGACAGATTAGCAATCAGCCCCAGCATTTT. The encoded protein is CASSTQGQISNQPQHF.

The chain has TRBV4-2 and TRBJ2-2; TRBD2 aligns across 15 bases. The CDR3 has 18 residues. CDR1 LGHNA and CDR2 YNFKEQ come from the germline V gene. J gave up 7 bases and V 7 bases, and 13 bases lay outside the gene matches. As DNA, the CDR3 is TGTGCCAGCAACATACGGGGACTAGCGGGAGGTTTCGACGGGGAGCTGTTTTTT. It yields the protein CASNIRGLAGGFDGELFF.

The J gene is TRBJ2-6, the V gene TRBV21-1; the table assigns TRBD1, which was not confirmed against the DNA. TRBV21-1 is listed as a pseudogene. The CDR3 has 19 amino acids. The CDR3 loop reads CASSKEKYSPRSGANVLTF. CDR3 DNA: TGTGCCAGCAGCAAAGAAAAATACAGTCCCCGCTCTGGGGCCAACGTCCTGACTTTC.

This chain uses TRBV28 with TRBJ1-1; D gene ambiguous. Germline V CDR1 and CDR2: MDHEN, SYDVKM. V was pared by 6 bases and J by 2 bases, with 10 bases between. CDR3 size: 13 residues. The CDR3 DNA reads as TGTGCCAGCAGCCTTACGGGAAACACTGAAGCTTTCTTT. Protein sequence: CASSLTGNTEAFF.

The chain carries TRBV9 and TRBJ2-1, with a possible D match to TRBD2 (6 bases). Per the germline V gene, CDR1 is SGDLS and CDR2 is YYNGEE. The CDR3 covers 15 residues. V lost 4 bases and J 5 bases, leaving 16 bases between the germline ends. CDR3 region: CASSPSGRRDNEQFF. The CDR3 DNA follows: TGTGCCAGCAGCCCGAGTGGGAGGCGGGACAATGAGCAGTTCTTC.

The genes are TRBV11-2 and TRBJ2-5; 9 nucleotides align to TRBD2. V lost 2 bases to trimming and J lost 3 bases; unmatched junction nucleotides: 7. The CDR3 loop spans 16 amino acids. The germline V gene has CDR1 SGHAT and CDR2 FQNNGV. DNA of the CDR3: TGTGCCAGCAGCTTACGCCGGCGGGAGGGGGAAGAGACCCAGTACTTC. Encoded protein: CASSLRRREGEETQYF.

The chain couples TRBV5-6 to TRBJ2-3, with 7 nucleotides matching TRBD1. The V and J ends lost 1 base and 2 bases, in that order; junction bases with no gene match: 7. The length of the CDR3 is 16 residues. CDR1 and CDR2 (germline): SGHDT, YYEEEE. In nucleotides, the CDR3 is TGTGCCAGCAGCTTGCTTACAGGGGCAACCACAGATACGCAGTATTTT. It yields the protein CASSLLTGATTDTQYF.

This clone showed up just once. The genes are TRBV19 and TRBJ2-1; possible D gene TRBD1, 5 bases. The CDR3 has 15 amino acids. The V end lost 6 bases, the J end lost 0 bases, and 12 bases lay between the germline ends. Germline V gene lookup returns CDR1 LNHDA and CDR2 SQIVND (reference sequence). The CDR3 is CASSYDRASYNEQFF. The DNA for the CDR3 is TGTGCCAGTAGCTACGACAGAGCCTCCTACAATGAGCAGTTCTTC.

In DNA, the CDR3 is TGTGCCAGCAGTTCAATCGGCGGGGTCGAGTCGAGCGAGCAGTTCTTC. Translating gives CASSSIGGVESSEQFF. The chain combines TRBV27 with TRBJ2-1; possibly TRBD2 for D (6 bases). Trimming shortened V by 4 bases and J by 10 bases, and 23 bases separated the two germline ends. The CDR3 runs to 16 residues. CDR1 MNHEY and CDR2 SMNVEV come from the germline V gene (reference sequence).

This clone was found once. The chain recombines TRBV7-2 with TRBJ2-2; TRBD2 aligns across 7 bases. Trimming took 5 bases from V and 6 from J; bases not matched to a gene: 9. CDR1 and CDR2 (germline): SGHTA, FQGNSA. This CDR3 has 15 residues. The CDR3 nucleotides read TGTGCCAGCAGCCCCCAGCGGGATATCGCCGGGGAGCTGTTTTTT. Amino acid sequence: CASSPQRDIAGELFF.

V is TRBV27 and J is TRBJ2-1, with 11 positions matching TRBD2. Germline CDR1 is MNHEY and CDR2 is SMNVEV (reference sequence). V gave up 5 bases and J gave up 4 bases; unmatched junction bases: 4. This CDR3 has 15 residues. CDR3 sequence reads: CASSHLAGGYNEQFF. In nucleotides, the CDR3 is TGTGCCAGCAGTCATCTAGCGGGAGGTTACAATGAGCAGTTCTTC.

The count of this clone is one. The chain recombines TRBV7-9 with TRBJ2-6; TRBD1 matches 8 bases. Germline CDR1 SEHNR, CDR2 FQNEAQ (reference sequence). CDR3 length: 18 amino acids. Losses at the gene ends were 1 base for V and 2 bases for J; bases not matched to a gene: 7. CDR3 protein: CASSLVGQGKAGANVLTF. In DNA form, the CDR3 reads TGTGCCAGCAGCTTAGTAGGACAGGGAAAGGCTGGGGCCAACGTCCTGACTTTC. Drawing the rest from reference TRBV7-9 and TRBJ2-6, the complete variable domain is DTGVSQNPRHKITKRGQNVTFRCDPISEHNRLYWYRQTLGQGPEFLTYFQNEAQLEKSRLLSDRFSAERPKGSFSTLEIQRTEQGDSAMYLCASSLVGQGKAGANVLTFGAGSRLTVL.

The chain joins TRBV14 to TRBJ2-5; the match to TRBD2 covers 7 bases. This CDR3 spans 15 amino acids. J lost 4 bases, V lost 1 base, and 6 bases had no gene match. Looked up from germline, CDR1 is SGHDN and CDR2 is FVKESK. In nucleotides, the CDR3 is TGTGCCAGCAGCCAAGTCGGACTAGGCCGAGAGACCCAGTACTTC. Translating gives CASSQVGLGRETQYF.

The V gene is TRBV28, the J gene TRBJ1-5; a weak D match, TRBD1 (5 bases). This CDR3 has 12 residues. Germline assignment: CDR1 MDHEN and CDR2 SYDVKM. With 7 bases removed from V and 7 bases from J, the gap between germline ends came to 11 bases. The CDR3 region is CASTSGGQPQHF. CDR3 bases: TGTGCCAGCACCTCCGGGGGGCAGCCCCAGCATTTT.

V usage is TRBV5-1 and J usage is TRBJ2-2, with 7 bases lining up with TRBD1. V was pared by 7 bases and J by 5 bases, with 11 bases of the junction left unmatched. The length of the CDR3 is 15 residues. From germline, CDR1 is SGHRS and CDR2 YFSETQ. CDR3 in DNA: TGCGCCAGCGGTAAAACGACAGGGATGACCGGGGAGCTGTTTTTT. This gives the protein CASGKTTGMTGELFF.

V and J are TRBV19 and TRBJ1-3; 8 bases are shared with TRBD1. This CDR3 contains 15 residues. Germline V CDR1 and CDR2: LNHDA, SQIVND (reference sequence). The trim removed 8 bases at V and 0 bases at J, leaving 6 bases unmatched. The CDR3, as DNA: TGTGCCAGTTGGGACAGGTGGGACTCTGGAAACACCATATATTTT. Protein sequence: CASWDRWDSGNTIYF.

The V call is TRBV2, the J call TRBJ1-1; a possible D gene is TRBD1 (5 bases). This CDR3 has 14 residues. Germline assignment: CDR1 SNHLY and CDR2 FYNNEI. V gave up 4 bases and J gave up 0 bases, with 9 bases separating them. The CDR3, as DNA: TGTGCCAGCAGTGGGGGGGTCATGAACACTGAAGCTTTCTTT. Protein product: CASSGGVMNTEAFF.

This chain uses TRBV18 with TRBJ2-6, with D perhaps matching TRBD2 (6 bases). The CDR3 has 15 amino acids. Trimming pared 2 bases from V and 9 bases from J, leaving 14 bases between. Germline V gene sequence: CDR1 KGHSH, CDR2 LQKENI. CDR3 in DNA: TGTGCCAGCTCACCATCCAGGGAGGCTTTCAACGTCCTGACTTTC. Its protein is CASSPSREAFNVLTF.

The chain joins TRBV6-5 to TRBJ1-2; no definite D call. CDR3 length: 13 residues. Trimming took 0 bases from V and 3 from J, leaving 5 bases between them. The germline V gene has CDR1 MNHEY and CDR2 SVGAGI. The CDR3 loop reads CASSYSNYYGYTF. The CDR3 coding sequence is TGTGCCAGCAGTTACTCGAACTACTATGGCTACACCTTC.

On this clone: A junction end diverges from the germline sequence, so it may reflect a read error. V usage is TRBV7-9 and J usage is TRBJ1-1; D might be TRBD1 (6 bases). Germline CDR1 reads SEHNR; CDR2 reads FQNEAQ (reference sequence). The CDR3 sequence is 12 residues long. The CDR3 coding sequence is TGTTCCAGCAGCTTACAGGGCAGTGAAGCTTTCTTT. Its protein is CSSSLQGSEAFF.

This chain connects TRBV6-1 to TRBJ2-1; TRBD2 matches 12 bases. The CDR3 is 15 amino acids. The trim removed 2 bases at V and 12 bases at J, leaving 8 bases unmatched. Germline assignment: CDR1 MNHNS and CDR2 SASEGT. In DNA, the CDR3 is TGTGCCAGCAGTGAATTTGGACTAGCGGGAAAGGGGCAGTTCTTC. Translation gives CASSEFGLAGKGQFF.

This chain joins TRBV5-1 and TRBJ2-5; 8 nucleotides align to TRBD2. The CDR3 is 16 amino acids. The trim removed 7 bases at V and 5 bases at J, leaving 16 bases unmatched. Germline V gene lookup returns CDR1 SGHRS and CDR2 YFSETQ. This chain's CDR3 is CASDSTGTRSGETQYF. The CDR3 DNA follows: TGCGCCAGCGACTCCACCGGGACTAGGTCGGGGGAGACCCAGTACTTC.

V and J are TRBV18 and TRBJ1-5, with D hard to call. CDR3 length equals 15 residues. Per the germline V gene, CDR1 is KGHSH and CDR2 is LQKENI. The V and J ends lost 4 bases and 0 bases respectively, with 10 bases between them. The CDR3 here is CASSLLAHSNQPQHF. CDR3 bases: TGTGCCAGCTCACTCCTTGCACATAGCAATCAGCCCCAGCATTTT.

J is TRBJ2-7 and V is TRBV28, with a possible D match to TRBD1 (6 bases). The CDR3 has 13 amino acids. Germline V CDR1 and CDR2: MDHEN, SYDVKM. V was trimmed by 7 bases and J by 12 bases, leaving 22 bases between them. The CDR3 reads CASTLRDTPRWYF. The CDR3 DNA sequence: TGTGCCAGCACCCTTCGGGACACCCCGAGGTGGTACTTC.

The CDR3 here is CASSSTGQPTTEAFF. The CDR3 DNA reads TGTGCCAGCAGCTCAACGGGACAGCCGACCACTGAAGCTTTCTTT. This chain links TRBV7-2 with TRBJ1-1; 7 bases map to TRBD1. J was trimmed by 4 bases and V by 4 bases; bases with no gene match: 9. CDR1 is SGHTA and CDR2 is FQGNSA in the germline V gene. This CDR3 comprises 15 residues.

The CDR3 here is CASRTGGAVPKEAFF. CDR3 DNA: TGTGCCAGCAGGACCGGGGGGGCTGTTCCAAAAGAAGCTTTCTTT. The chain recombines TRBV6-5 with TRBJ1-1; weak D call: TRBD1 (6 bases). The CDR3 spans 15 residues. V was cut by 6 bases and J by 8 bases, with 22 bases left in between. CDR1 MNHEY and CDR2 SVGAGI come from the germline V gene.

This clone was picked up one time. The V gene is TRBV10-1, the J gene TRBJ2-4, with 11 bases fitting TRBD2. The CDR3 length is 20 residues. The V segment lost 10 bases and the J segment 0 bases; nucleotides outside the gene matches: 20. Germline assignment: CDR1 WNHNN and CDR2 SYGVQD (reference sequence). Here the CDR3 reads CATPITVAGGGVLAKNIQYF. The DNA of the CDR3 is TGCGCCACTCCGATTACTGTAGCGGGAGGGGGCGTCTTAGCCAAAAACATTCAGTACTTC.